This TCR beta chain is from a study of blood T cells in healthy people across ages. Study-level results: In older individuals, TCR beta diversity per million T cells was lower, falling roughly linearly with age. Naive CD4+ cells and diversity were both higher in long-lived donors than in aged donors.

To note about this clonotype: What it binds is unknown.

Through a sample-barcoded 5' primer and a J-beta primer mix, a second PCR was run for roughly 7 to 11 cycles. TCRdb independently ran MiXCR on the 5' RACE reads; one entry per CDR3 protein. In the table there are 700,000 to 1,000,000 distinct CDR3 sequences, under 45% of which are singletons. Material: blood. The sequence came from a man aged 55 to 70 in good health.

The CDR3 DNA reads TGCAGTATGGCCCGGTGGGGGGGCAGCACAGATACGCAGTATTTT. The encoded protein is CSMARWGGSTDTQYF. The V and J genes are TRBV20-1 and TRBJ2-3, with a weak D call TRBD2 (7 bases). Between the trimmed V and J ends, which lost 8 bases and 0 bases, there was a span of 18 bases. The germline V gene encodes CDR1 DFQATT and CDR2 SNEGSKA (reference sequence). The length of the CDR3 is 15 residues.